This T cell receptor beta chain was sequenced in a study of blood T cell repertoires in COVID-19. Study in general: Sources were T cells, B-cell-depleted T cells, or PBMCs; the material itself was cDNA or gDNA.

Grouping used clinical history reported by participants in a survey and questionnaire. CDR3 length equals 14 residues. Germline CDR1 is KGHDR and CDR2 is SFDVKD. Losses at the gene ends were 3 bases for V and 5 bases for J; bases not matched to a gene: 5. Profiled with immunoSEQ multiplex PCR; TCRdb holds only in-frame clones, not every one. This sample has 430,000 or so clones; around 89% occur once, and the top ten carry roughly 1.9%. This chain connects TRBV24-1 to TRBJ1-1; 7 bases line up with TRBD1. Source material: PBMCs or T cells enriched from blood (not recorded which). This receptor was identified in a woman aged 40-49 years who had recovered from COVID-19. The CDR3 loop reads CATSDPNRGTEAFF. CDR3 sequence (DNA): TGTGCCACCAGTGATCCTAACAGGGGAACTGAAGCTTTCTTT.